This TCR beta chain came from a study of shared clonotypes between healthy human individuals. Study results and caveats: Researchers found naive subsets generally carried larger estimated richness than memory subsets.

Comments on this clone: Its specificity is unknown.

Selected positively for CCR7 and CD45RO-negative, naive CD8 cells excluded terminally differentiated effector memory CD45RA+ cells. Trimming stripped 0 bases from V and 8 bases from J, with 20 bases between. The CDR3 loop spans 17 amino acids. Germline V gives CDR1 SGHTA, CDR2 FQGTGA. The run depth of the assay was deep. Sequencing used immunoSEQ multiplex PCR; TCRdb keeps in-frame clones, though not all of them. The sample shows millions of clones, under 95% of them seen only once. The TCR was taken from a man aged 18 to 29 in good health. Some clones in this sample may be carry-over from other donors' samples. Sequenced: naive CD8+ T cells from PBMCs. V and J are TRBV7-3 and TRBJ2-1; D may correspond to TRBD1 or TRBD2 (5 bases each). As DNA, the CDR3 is TGTGCCAGCAGCTTAACTAGGGGAAGGGAGTTCGCGGATGAGCAGTTCTTC. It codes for CASSLTRGREFADEQFF.